These 8 T cell receptor beta chains were all obtained from the same sample, sequenced in a study of T cells in Graves' hyperthyroidism and ophthalmopathy. The source material, RNA transcripts, was used to amplify TCR beta CDR3 regions. TCR CDR3 underwent first-round RT-PCR with the HTBI primer set. TCRdb re-analysed the multiplex PCR reads in MiXCR, keeping a single row per CDR3 protein. Found here are roughly 200,000 distinct CDR3 sequences, about 17% of them singletons; the top ten hold 40% to 65%. The sequenced material came from blood. The receptors come from a woman between 50 and 59 years old with Graves' hyperthyroidism.

This clonotype was seen a single time. The genes are TRBV20-1 and TRBJ1-5, with no clear D. V dropped 5 bases and J dropped 0 bases, with 8 bases sitting between them. The CDR3 is made up of 13 amino acids. Per germline, CDR1 DFQATT and CDR2 SNEGSKA (reference sequence). This chain's CDR3 is CSAQDVSNQPQHF. In DNA, the CDR3 is TGCAGTGCTCAAGACGTTAGCAATCAGCCCCAGCATTTT.

The table lists this clonotype with many counts. This chain joins TRBV7-8 and TRBJ1-5, with D perhaps TRBD1 (5 bases). The germline V gene has CDR1 SGHVS and CDR2 FQNEAQ. Trimming removed 5 bases at V and 3 bases at J, with 14 bases between. The CDR3 runs 15 residues. CDR3 region: CASSRLGQTNQPQHF. The CDR3 nucleotides are TGTGCCAGCAGCCGATTGGGGCAGACCAATCAGCCCCAGCATTTT. Variable domain in full (rest from reference TRBV7-8 and TRBJ1-5): GAGVSQSPRYKVAKRGQDVALRCDPISGHVSLFWYQQALGQGPEFLTYFQNEAQLDKSGLPSDRFFAERPEGSVSTLKIQRTQQEDSAVYLCASSRLGQTNQPQHFGDGTRLSIL.

This clonotype appeared many times. The rearrangement joins TRBV7-8 to TRBJ2-1; 7 nucleotides align to TRBD2. Germline loops: CDR1 SGHVS, CDR2 FQNEAQ. J lost 0 bases, V lost 1 base, and 6 bases had no gene match. CDR3 length: 17 residues. CDR3 in DNA: TGTGCCAGCAGCTTAGATCCGGGGGGTAGCTCCTACAATGAGCAGTTCTTC. It yields the protein CASSLDPGGSSYNEQFF.

This clonotype was detected ten times or more. The genes are TRBV7-9 and TRBJ2-7, with 7 bases identical to TRBD2. The CDR3 covers 14 residues. Trimming took 0 bases from V and 6 from J; bases not matched to a gene: 5. CDR1 is SEHNR, CDR2 FQNEAQ, per germline (reference sequence). The CDR3 region has the DNA TGTGCCAGCAGCTTAGCGGGAGGGTTCTTCGAGCAGTACTTC. It translates to CASSLAGGFFEQYF.

In this sample, this clonotype turned up many times. In DNA, the CDR3 is TGTGCCAGCAGTCTCCGCCAGGGGACCCCGACGGTTTCTGAAGCTTTCTTT. Its translation is CASSLRQGTPTVSEAFF. The V call is TRBV12-3 or TRBV12-4, the J call TRBJ1-1; the D gene is possibly TRBD1 (6 bases). The CDR3 spans 17 residues. V dropped 5 bases and J dropped 6 bases, with 25 bases sitting between them.

In nucleotides, the CDR3 is TGTGCCAGCAGGGTAGCGGGAGGGGACACCGGGGAGCTGTTTTTT. Its translation: CASRVAGGDTGELFF. The chain recombines TRBV12-3 or TRBV12-4 with TRBJ2-2; 11 nucleotides match TRBD2. CDR3 size: 15 residues. V gave up 6 bases and J gave up 3 bases; unmatched junction bases: 3.

This clonotype was recorded many times. This chain uses TRBV28 with TRBJ2-1; perhaps TRBD1 as D (8 bases). V was shortened by 8 bases and J by 8 bases, with 19 bases between the two germline ends. This CDR3 comprises 14 residues. Germline CDR1 and CDR2: MDHEN and SYDVKM. CDR3 residues: CASLEQGGKDEQFF. CDR3 nucleotide sequence: TGTGCCAGCTTAGAACAGGGGGGGAAGGATGAGCAGTTCTTC.

This chain joins TRBV28 and TRBJ2-5; tentatively, D is TRBD1 (5 bases). The CDR3 is made up of 14 amino acids. The germline V and J ends were trimmed by 8 bases and 5 bases, with 18 bases remaining between them. Germline V gene data show CDR1 as MDHEN and CDR2 as SYDVKM. CDR3 in amino acids: CASSPQSGLETQYF. The CDR3, as DNA: TGTGCCAGCTCACCACAATCAGGGCTGGAGACCCAGTACTTC.